The TCR beta chain described here comes from a study of blood T cell repertoires in COVID-19. The overall study: Sample material is recorded as cDNA or gDNA derived from T cells, B-cell-depleted T cells, or PBMCs.

Per the original data handling: Quantification of nucleated cells was approximated via reference gene primer amplification. The assay was immunoSEQ multiplex PCR, and TCRdb's table has in-frame clones only and misses some. V and J calls plus clone size are reproduced from that table; the DNA served to infer D and trimming. The sample holds tens of thousands of clones, more than 75% seen once. The germline gives CDR1 SGHTA, CDR2 FQGNSA. There are 14 residues in the CDR3. After removal of 4 bases from V and 9 bases from J, the junction contained 6 bases not matched to a gene. The gene calls are TRBV7-2 and TRBJ2-1; TRBD1 matches 10 bases. Sequenced: peripheral blood. This sequence originates from a man aged 45-65 years with active COVID-19. The CDR3 region has the DNA TGTGCCAGCAGCTCAGCGACAGGGGGCGGTGAGCAGTTCTTC. It is translated as CASSSATGGGEQFF.